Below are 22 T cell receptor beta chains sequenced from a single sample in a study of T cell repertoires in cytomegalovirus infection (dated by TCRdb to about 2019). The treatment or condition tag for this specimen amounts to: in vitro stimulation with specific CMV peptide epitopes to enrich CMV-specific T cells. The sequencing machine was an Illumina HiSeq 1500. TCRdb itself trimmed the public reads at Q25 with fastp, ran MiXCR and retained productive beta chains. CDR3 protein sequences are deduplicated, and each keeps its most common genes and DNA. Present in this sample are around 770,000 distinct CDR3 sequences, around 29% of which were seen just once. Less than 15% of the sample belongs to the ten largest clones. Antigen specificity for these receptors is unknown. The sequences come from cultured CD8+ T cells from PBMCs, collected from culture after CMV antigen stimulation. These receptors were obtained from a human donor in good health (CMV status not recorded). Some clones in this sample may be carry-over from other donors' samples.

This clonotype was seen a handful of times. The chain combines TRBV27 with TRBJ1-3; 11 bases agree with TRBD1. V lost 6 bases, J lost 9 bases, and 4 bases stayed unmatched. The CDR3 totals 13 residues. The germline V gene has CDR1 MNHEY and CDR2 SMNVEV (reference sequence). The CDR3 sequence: CASSLGQGGTIYF. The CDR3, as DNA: TGTGCCAGCAGCTTGGGACAGGGGGGCACCATATATTTT.

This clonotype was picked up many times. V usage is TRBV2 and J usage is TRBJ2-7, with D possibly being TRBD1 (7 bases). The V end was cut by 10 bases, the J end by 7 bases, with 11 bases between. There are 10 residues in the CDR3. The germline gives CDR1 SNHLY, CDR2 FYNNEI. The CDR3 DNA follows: TGTGCCACCAGGGGGGATGAGCAGTACTTC. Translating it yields CATRGDEQYF.

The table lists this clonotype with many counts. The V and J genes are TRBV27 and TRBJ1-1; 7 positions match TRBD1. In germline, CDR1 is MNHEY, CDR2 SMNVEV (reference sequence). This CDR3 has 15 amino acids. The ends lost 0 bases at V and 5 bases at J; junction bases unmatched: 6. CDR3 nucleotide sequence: TGTGCCAGCAGTTTATCCGAGACAGGGAAGACTGAAGCTTTCTTT. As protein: CASSLSETGKTEAFF.

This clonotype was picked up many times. DNA for the CDR3: TGTGCCAGCAGCCGAGGGGGCGTAAGCTCCGGGGAGCTGTTTTTT. This encodes CASSRGGVSSGELFF. V gene TRBV12-3 or TRBV12-4 combines with J gene TRBJ2-2, with TRBD1 identical over 7 bases. This CDR3 has 15 residues. With V trimmed by 6 bases and J by 6 bases, 10 bases remained unmatched.

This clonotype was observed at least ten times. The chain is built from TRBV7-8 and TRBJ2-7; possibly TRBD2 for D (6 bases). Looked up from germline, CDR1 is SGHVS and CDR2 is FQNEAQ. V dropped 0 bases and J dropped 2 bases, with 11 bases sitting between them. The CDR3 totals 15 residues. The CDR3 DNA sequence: TGTGCCAGCAGCTTAGCCGGGGGACTTACCTACGAGCAGTACGTC. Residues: CASSLAGGLTYEQYV.

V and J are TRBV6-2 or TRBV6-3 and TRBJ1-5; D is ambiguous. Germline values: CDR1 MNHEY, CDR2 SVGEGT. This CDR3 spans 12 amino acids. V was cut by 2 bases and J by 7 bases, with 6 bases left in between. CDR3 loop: CASSYVRQPQHF. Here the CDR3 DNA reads TGTGCCAGCAGTTACGTGCGGCAGCCCCAGCATTTT.

The CDR3 DNA reads TGTGCCAGCACCGACGGGGGTGGGAACACTGAAGCTTTCTTT. Protein product: CASTDGGGNTEAFF. J is TRBJ1-1 and V is TRBV27, with D maybe TRBD1 (5 bases). V dropped 7 bases and J dropped 1 base, with 13 bases sitting between them. The CDR3 extends over 14 amino acids. Germline CDR1 MNHEY, CDR2 SMNVEV (reference sequence).

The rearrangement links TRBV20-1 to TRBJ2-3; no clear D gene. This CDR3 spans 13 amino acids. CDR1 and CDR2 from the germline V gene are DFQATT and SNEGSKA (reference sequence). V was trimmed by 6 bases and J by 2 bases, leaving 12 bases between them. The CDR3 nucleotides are TGCAGTGCCCCCTGGGGTCCCACAGATACGCAGTATTTT. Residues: CSAPWGPTDTQYF.

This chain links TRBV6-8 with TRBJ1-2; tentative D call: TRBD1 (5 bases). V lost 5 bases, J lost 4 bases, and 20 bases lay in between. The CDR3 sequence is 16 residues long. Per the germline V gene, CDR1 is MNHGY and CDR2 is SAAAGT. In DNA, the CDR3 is TGTGCCAGCAGTGCATTTGTAGACAGACCGTTCTATGGCTACACCTTC. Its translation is CASSAFVDRPFYGYTF.

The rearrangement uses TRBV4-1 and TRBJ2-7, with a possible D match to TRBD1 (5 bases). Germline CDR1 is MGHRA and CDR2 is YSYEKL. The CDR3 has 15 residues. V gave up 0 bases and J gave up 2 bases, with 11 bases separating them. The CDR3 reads CASSQEGRETYEQYF. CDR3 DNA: TGCGCCAGCAGCCAAGAGGGCAGGGAAACCTACGAGCAGTACTTC.

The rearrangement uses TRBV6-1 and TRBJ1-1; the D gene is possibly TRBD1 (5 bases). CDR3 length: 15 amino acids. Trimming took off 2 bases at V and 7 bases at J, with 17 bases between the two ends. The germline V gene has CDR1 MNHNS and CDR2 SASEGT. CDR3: CASSEKDLGGLEAFF. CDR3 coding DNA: TGTGCCAGCAGTGAAAAGGACCTGGGGGGACTTGAAGCTTTCTTT.

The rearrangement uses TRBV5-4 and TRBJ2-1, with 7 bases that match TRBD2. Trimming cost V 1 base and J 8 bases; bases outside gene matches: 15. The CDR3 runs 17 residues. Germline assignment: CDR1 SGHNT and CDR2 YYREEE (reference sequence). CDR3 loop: CASSLSKGLVSVDEQFF. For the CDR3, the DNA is TGTGCCAGCAGCTTGTCTAAAGGACTAGTTTCGGTCGATGAGCAGTTCTTC.

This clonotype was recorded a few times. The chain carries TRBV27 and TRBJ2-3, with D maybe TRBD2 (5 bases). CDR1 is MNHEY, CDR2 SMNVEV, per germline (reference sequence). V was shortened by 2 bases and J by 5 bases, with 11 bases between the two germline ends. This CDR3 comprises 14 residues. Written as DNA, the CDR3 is TGTGCCAGCAGTTTAGTACGGGCGGGAGATACGCAGTATTTT. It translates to CASSLVRAGDTQYF.

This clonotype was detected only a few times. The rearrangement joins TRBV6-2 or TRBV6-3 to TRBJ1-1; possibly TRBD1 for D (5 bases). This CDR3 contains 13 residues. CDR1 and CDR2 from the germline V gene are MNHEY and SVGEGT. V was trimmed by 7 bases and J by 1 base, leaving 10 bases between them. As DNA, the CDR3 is TGTGCCAGCACCCTCGGACAGAACACTGAAGCTTTCTTT. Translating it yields CASTLGQNTEAFF.

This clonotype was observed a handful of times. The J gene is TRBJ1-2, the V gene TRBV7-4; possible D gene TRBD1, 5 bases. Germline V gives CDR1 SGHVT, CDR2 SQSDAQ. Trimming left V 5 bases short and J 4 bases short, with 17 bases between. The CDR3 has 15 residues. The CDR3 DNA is TGTGCCAGCAGCCCAACCCCTCAGGGCTCCTATGGCTACACCTTC. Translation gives CASSPTPQGSYGYTF.

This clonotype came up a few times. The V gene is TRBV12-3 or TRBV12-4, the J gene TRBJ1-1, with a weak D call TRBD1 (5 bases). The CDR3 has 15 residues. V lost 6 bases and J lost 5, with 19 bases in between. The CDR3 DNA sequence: TGTGCCAGCAGCCTCGTCCAGGGTGGGGGTACTGAAGCTTTCTTT. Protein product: CASSLVQGGGTEAFF.

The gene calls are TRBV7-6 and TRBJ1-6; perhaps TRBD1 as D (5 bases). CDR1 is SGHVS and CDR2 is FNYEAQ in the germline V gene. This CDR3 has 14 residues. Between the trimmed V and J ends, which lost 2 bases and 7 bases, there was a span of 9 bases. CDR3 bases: TGTGCCAGCAGCTTATCCAGGGACAATTCACCCCTCCACTTT. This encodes CASSLSRDNSPLHF. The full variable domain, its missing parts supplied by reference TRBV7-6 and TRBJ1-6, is GAGVSQSPRYKVTKRGQDVALRCDPISGHVSLYWYRQALGQGPEFLTYFNYEAQQDKSGLPNDRFSAERPEGSISTLTIQRTEQRDSAMYRCASSLSRDNSPLHFGNGTRLTVT.

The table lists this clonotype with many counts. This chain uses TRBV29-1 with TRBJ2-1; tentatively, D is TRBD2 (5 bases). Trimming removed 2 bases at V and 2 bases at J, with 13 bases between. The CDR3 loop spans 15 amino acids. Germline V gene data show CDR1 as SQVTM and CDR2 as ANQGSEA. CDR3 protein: CSVENPRGAYNEQFF. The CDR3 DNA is TGCAGCGTTGAAAATCCCCGGGGAGCCTACAATGAGCAGTTCTTC.

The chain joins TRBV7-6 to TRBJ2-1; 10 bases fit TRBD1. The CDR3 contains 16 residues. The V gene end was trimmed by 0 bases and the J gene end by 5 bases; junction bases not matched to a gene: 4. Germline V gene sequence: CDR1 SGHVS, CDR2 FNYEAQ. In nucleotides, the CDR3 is TGTGCCAGCAGCTTAGCCGGGACAGGGGTGAACAATGAGCAGTTCTTC. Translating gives CASSLAGTGVNNEQFF.

The CDR3 spells CASSPGTGGSLKETQYF. The CDR3 DNA follows: TGTGCCAGCTCCCCCGGGACAGGGGGATCCCTAAAAGAGACCCAGTACTTC. The chain has TRBV18 and TRBJ2-5; 11 bases map to TRBD1. V lost 6 bases and J lost 3; bases outside the gene matches: 12. The CDR3 has 17 residues. Germline V gene lookup returns CDR1 KGHSH and CDR2 LQKENI.

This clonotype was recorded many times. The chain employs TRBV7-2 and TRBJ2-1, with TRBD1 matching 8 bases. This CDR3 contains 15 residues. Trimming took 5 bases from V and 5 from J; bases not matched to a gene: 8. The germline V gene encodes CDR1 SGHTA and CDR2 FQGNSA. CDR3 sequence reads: CASSIPGTGNNEQFF. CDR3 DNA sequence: TGTGCCAGCAGCATACCCGGGACAGGTAACAATGAGCAGTTCTTC.

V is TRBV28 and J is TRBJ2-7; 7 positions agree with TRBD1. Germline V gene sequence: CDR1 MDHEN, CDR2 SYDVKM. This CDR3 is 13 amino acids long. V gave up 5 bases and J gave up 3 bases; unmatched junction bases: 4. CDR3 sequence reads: CASSKGGLYEQYF. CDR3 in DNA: TGTGCCAGCAGTAAAGGGGGCCTCTACGAGCAGTACTTC.